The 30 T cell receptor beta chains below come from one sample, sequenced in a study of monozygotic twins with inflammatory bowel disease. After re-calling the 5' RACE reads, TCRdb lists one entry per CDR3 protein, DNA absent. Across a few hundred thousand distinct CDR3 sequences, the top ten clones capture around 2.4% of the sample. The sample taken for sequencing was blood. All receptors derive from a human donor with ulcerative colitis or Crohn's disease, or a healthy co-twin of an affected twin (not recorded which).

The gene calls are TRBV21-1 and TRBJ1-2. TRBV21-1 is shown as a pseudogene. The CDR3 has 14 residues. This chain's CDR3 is CASSNARQYYGYTF.

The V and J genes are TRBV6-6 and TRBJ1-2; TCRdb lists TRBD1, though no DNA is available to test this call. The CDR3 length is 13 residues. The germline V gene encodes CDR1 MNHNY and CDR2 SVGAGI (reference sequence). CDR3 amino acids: CASSFTWGDGYTF.

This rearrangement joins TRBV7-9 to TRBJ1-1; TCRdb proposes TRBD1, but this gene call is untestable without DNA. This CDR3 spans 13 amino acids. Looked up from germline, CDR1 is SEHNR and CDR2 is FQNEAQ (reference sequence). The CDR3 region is CASSPDRGQEAFF.

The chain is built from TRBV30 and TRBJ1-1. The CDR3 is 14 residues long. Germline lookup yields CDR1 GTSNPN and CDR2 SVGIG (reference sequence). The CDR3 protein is CAWKRNSANTEAFF.

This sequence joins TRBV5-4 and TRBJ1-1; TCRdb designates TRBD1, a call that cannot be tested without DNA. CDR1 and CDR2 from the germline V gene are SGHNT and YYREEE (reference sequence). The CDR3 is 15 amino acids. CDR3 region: CASSYGPGVGTEAFF.

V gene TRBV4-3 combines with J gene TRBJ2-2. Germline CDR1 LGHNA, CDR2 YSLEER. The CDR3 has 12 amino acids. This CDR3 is CASRRDTGELFF.

CDR3 protein: CASNGATDTQYF. This chain joins TRBV2 and TRBJ2-3; TCRdb outputs TRBD1, but without DNA this stays unchecked. The CDR3 is 12 amino acids. The germline V gene has CDR1 SNHLY and CDR2 FYNNEI.

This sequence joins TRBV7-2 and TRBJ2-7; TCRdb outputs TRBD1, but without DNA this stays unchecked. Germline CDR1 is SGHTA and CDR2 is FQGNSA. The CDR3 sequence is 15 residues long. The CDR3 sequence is CASSLDRTASYEQYF.

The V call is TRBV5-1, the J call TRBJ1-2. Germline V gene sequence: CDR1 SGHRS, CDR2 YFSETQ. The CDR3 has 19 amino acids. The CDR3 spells CASSPAIGQNAYFNYGYTF.

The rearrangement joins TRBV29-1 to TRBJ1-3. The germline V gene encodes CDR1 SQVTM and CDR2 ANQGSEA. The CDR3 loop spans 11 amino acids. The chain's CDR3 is CSGKRGNTIYF.

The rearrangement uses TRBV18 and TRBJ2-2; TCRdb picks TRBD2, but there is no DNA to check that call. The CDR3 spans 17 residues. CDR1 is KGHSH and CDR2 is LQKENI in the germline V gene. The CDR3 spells CASSPPGASGGTGELFF.

The CDR3 is CASSPPGGETQYF. The genes are TRBV5-4 and TRBJ2-5; no DNA is available, so the TRBD1 call from TCRdb remains unchecked. The length of the CDR3 is 13 residues. CDR1 and CDR2 from the germline V gene are SGHNT and YYREEE (reference sequence). Full variable domain (missing parts from reference TRBV5-4 and TRBJ2-5): ETGVTQSPTHLIKTRGQQVTLRCSSQSGHNTVSWYQQALGQGPQFIFQYYREEENGRGNFPPRFSGLQFPNYSSELNVNALELDDSALYLCASSPPGGETQYFGPGTRLLVL.

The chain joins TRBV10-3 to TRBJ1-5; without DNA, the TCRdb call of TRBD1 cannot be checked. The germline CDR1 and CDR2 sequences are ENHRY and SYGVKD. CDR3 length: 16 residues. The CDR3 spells CAISEGIQGMNQPQHF.

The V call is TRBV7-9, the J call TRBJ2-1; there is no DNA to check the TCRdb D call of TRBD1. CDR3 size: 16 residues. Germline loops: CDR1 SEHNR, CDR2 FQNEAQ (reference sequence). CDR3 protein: CASSPYAATVYNEQFF.

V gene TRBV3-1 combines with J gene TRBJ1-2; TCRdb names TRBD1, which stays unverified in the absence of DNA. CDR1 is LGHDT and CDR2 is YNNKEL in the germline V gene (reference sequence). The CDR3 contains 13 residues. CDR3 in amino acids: CASSQDSASGYTF. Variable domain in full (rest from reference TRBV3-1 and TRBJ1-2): DTAVSQTPKYLVTQMGNDKSIKCEQNLGHDTMYWYKQDSKKFLKIMFSYNNKELIINETVPNRFSPKSPDKAHLNLHINSLELGDSAVYFCASSQDSASGYTFGSGTRLTVV.

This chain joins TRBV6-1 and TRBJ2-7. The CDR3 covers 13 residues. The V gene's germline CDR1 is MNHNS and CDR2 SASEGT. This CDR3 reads CASTQRVGWEQYF.

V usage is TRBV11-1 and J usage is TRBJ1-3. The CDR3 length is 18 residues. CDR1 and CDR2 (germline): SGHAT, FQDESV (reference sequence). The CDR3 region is CASSSIPGLPPAGNTIYF.

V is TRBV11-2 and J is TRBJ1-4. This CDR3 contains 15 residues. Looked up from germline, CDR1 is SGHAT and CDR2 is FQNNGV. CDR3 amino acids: CASSLGHTSIEKLFF.

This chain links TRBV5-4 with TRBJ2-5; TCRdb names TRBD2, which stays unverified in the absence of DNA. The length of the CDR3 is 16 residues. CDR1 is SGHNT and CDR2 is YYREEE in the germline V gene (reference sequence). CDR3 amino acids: CASSSSEGMGWGTQYF.

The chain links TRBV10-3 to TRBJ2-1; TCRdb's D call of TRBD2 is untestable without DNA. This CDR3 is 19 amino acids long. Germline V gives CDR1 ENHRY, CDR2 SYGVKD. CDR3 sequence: CAISEHGPLGASGSDEQFF.

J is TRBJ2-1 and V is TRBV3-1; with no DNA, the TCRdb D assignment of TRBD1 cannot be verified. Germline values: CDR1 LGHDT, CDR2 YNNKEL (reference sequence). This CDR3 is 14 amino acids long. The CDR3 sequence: CASSPRQFSDEQFF.

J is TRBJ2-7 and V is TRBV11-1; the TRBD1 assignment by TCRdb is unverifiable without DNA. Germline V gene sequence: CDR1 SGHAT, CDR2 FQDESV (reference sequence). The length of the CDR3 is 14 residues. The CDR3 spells CASSPRSRDDEQYF. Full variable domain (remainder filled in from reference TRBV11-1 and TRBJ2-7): EAEVAQSPRYKITEKSQAVAFWCDPISGHATLYWYRQILGQGPELLVQFQDESVVDDSQLPKDRFSAERLKGVDSTLKIQPAELGDSAMYLCASSPRSRDDEQYFGPGTRLTVT.

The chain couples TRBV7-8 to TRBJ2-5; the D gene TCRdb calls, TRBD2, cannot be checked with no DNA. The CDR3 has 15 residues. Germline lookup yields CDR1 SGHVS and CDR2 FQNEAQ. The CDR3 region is CASSLEGTWQETQYF.

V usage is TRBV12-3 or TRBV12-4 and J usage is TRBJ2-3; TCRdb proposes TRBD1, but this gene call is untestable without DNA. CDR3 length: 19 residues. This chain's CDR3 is CASSWRGQGLDPSTDTQYF.

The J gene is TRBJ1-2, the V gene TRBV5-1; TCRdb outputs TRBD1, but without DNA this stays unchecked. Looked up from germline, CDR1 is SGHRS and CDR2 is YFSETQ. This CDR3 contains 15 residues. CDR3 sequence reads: CASSTNDDRMGGYTF.

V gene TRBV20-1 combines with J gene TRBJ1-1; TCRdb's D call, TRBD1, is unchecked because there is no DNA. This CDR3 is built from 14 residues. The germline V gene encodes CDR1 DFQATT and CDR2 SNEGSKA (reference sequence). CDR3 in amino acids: CSAAPFRGHTEAFF.

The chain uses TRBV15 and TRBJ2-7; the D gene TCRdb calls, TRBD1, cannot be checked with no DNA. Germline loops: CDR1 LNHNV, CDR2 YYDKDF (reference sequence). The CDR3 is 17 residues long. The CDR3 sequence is CATSRGAGERSSYEQYF.

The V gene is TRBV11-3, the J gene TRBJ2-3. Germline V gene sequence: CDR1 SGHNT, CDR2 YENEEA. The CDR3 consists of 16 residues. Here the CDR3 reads CASSVGLAASTDTQYF.

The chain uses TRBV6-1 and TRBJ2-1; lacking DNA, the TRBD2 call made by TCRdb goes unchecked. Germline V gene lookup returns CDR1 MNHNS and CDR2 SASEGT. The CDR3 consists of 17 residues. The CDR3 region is CASSEWASGSSYNEQFF.

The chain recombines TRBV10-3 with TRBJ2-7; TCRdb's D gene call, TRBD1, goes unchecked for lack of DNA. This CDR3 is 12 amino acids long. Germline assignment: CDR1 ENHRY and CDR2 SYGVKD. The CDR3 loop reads CATGSGAYEQYF.